This T cell receptor beta chain was sequenced in a study of shared clonotypes between healthy human individuals (TCRdb year 2020). For context, the study as a whole: The cohort comprised two women and a few men aged 18 to 49 years. For each donor, CD4 naive and CD4 memory were each run on three plates, CD8 naive on two plates, and CD8 memory on one plate. To estimate repertoire size and how much clonotype sharing occurs between individuals, the study deeply sequenced the blood TCR repertoires of 4 to 6 healthy adults. To increase sequencing depth and limit assay-specific biases, different laboratories used diverse techniques to prepare libraries and sequence TCR repertoires. Per donor, leukapheresis produced somewhere between about 0.85 and 8.9 billion PBMCs.

Regarding this clone: Its antigen has not been determined. Per-nucleotide qualities are absent, and no much larger clonotype sits a single base away.

Broader findings and caveats from the paper: Pairwise subsampling led to the expectation that sequencing depth would affect the degree of clonotype sharing among donors. Roughly 5.2% of naive CD4, 3.5% of naive CD8, around 2.3% of memory CD4, and around 0.42% of memory CD8 clonotypes were shared across four donors. Sampling was restricted to blood, and TCR repertoires in tissues likely differ from the TCR repertoires found in blood. The small number of donors limited the genetic and exposure-history diversity represented. Naive subsets generally had larger estimated clonotype richness than memory subsets did. Compared with non-shared clonotypes, clonotypes shared by all four sorted-subset donors had higher generation probabilities. Incomplete sequencing was indicated by rarefaction of sorted-subset datasets, despite the large sequencing depth.

Donors were healthy HIV-negative adults with no recently reported acute infections or vaccinations. Only Caucasian adults living in Nashville, Tennessee, USA were represented among the donors. CD4+ T cells were enriched through magnetic negative selection, after which naive cells were positively selected on CD45RA and the remaining negative fraction served as the memory subset. Blood was collected by leukapheresis, and PBMCs were isolated by Ficoll-Histopaque density gradient centrifugation and then cryopreserved in liquid nitrogen vapor phase. Purity and quantity of every magnetically sorted T cell population were checked by analytical flow cytometry. Each sorted fraction had its genomic DNA isolated and then quantified by UV absorbance on a Nanodrop 2000c. From the germline V gene, CDR1 is SGHDT and CDR2 is YYEEEE. The CDR3 holds 14 amino acids from the cysteine to the phenylalanine. The read is trimmed to its CDR3 DNA, 42 bases read in frame from base 1. Trimming takes 3 bases from V and 6 bases from J, and the germline ends sit 13 bases apart.

TCR CDR3 regions were amplified from genomic DNA by multiplex PCR using the deep immunoSEQ assay. Extracted genomic DNA from each cell subset was distributed evenly across all wells of several immunoSEQ 96-well plates, and each plate was treated as a replicate. For sorted subsets, each replicate PCR was loaded with about 200 ng genomic DNA, equivalent to approximately 27,000 T cell genomes. The purified libraries were quantified using a Qubit 3.0 fluorometer, sized with a Bioanalyzer 2100, and then quantified again using the KAPA Library Quantification kit. Each immunoSEQ 96-well plate was sequenced on its own single-read 150-cycle Illumina NextSeq 550 flow cell. The study's own analysis went as follows. The immunoSEQ output contained only junctional sequences without quality scores, so filtering could not match that applied to full-length reads. Sequences were annotated with PyIR, a Python wrapper for IgBLAST v1.9, and V/J genes and CDR3 were assigned using IMGT germline references. Reads with weak V/J assignments (E-value above 1e-6), missing CDR3, stop codons, out-of-frame junctions, or ambiguous translated residues were removed. A V3J clonotype was defined by an identical inferred V gene, J gene, and CDR3 amino acid sequence. The percentage overlap between two repertoires was calculated by dividing the number of shared unique clonotypes by the size of the smaller repertoire. Richness of each repertoire was evaluated using RTK rarefaction, the Chao1 estimator, and Recon v2.1 estimates of unobserved clonotypes. OLGA was used to compute generation probabilities for all TCRbeta clonotypes that the gDNA method yielded from a handful of donors. What TCRdb holds here is the immuneACCESS table cut down to in-frame rearrangements. Part of the clones is not present; checked against another copy, under half of the missing clones reflect an unresolved V gene, and the others are unexplained. V, J and clone size were drawn from that table, and D and trimming were deduced from the DNA. In all, the sample holds millions of clones, and over 85% of those were seen once. Over 0.12% of the sample lies in the top ten.

This chain is built from TRBV5-6 and TRBJ1-5; possibly the D gene is TRBD1, per 6 matching bases. Material for sequencing was naive CD4+ T cells sorted from blood. The cell subset or site label, as the study defines it: CD45RA+ positively selected. The source of this sequence is a man aged 18 to 30 in good health. The sequenced DNA is TGTGCCAGCAGCTGGGGGACAACTGCTCAGCCCCAGCATTTT. The encoded protein is CASSWGTTAQPQHF.